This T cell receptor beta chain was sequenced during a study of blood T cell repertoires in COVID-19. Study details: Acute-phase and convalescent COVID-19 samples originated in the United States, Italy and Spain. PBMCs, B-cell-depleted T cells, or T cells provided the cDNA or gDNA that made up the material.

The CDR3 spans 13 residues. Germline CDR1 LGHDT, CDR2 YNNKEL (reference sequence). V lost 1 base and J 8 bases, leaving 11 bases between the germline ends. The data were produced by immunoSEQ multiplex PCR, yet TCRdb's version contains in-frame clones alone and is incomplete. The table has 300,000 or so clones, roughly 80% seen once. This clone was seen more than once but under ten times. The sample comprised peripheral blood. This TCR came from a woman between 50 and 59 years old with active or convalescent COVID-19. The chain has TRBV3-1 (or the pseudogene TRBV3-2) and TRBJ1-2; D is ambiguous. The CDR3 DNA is TGTGCCAGCAGCCAAGTAAACTCGCTCGGCTACACCTTC. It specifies CASSQVNSLGYTF.